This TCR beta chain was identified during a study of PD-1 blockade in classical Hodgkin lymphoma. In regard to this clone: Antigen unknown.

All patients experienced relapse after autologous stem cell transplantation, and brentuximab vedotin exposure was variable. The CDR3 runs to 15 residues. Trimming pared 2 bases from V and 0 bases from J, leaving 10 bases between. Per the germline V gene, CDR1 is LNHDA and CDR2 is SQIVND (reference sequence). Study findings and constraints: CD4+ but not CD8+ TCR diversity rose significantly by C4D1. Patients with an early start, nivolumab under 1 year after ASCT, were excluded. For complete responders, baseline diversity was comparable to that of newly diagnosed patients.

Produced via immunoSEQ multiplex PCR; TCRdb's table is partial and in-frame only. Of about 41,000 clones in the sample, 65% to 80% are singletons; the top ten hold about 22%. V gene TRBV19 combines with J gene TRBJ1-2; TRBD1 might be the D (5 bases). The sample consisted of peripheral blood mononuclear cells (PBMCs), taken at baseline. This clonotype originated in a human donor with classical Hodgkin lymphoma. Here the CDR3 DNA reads TGTGCCAGTAGTATACCGGGGACCGCTAACTATGGCTACACCTTC. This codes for CASSIPGTANYGYTF.